This T cell receptor beta chain is from a study of T cells in localized non-small cell lung cancer. In the case of this clone: What it recognizes is unknown.

TCRdb keeps only in-frame clones here, not all; method: immunoSEQ multiplex PCR. The sample carries 45,000 to 60,000 clones, roughly 89% recorded once. Broader study findings: Greater blood T cell density accompanied longer overall survival. Adjacent lung exhibited a median of around 60 among the 100 most abundant tumor clones. Of the tissues analyzed, uninvolved adjacent lung showed maximal T cell clonality, greater than tumor.

The V end was cut by 4 bases, the J end by 3 bases, with 12 bases between. Germline V lookup: CDR1 GTSNPN, CDR2 SVGIG (reference sequence). The CDR3 totals 13 residues. Specimen: peripheral blood, collected before any cancer treatment. This TCR was sampled from a woman aged 35-75 years with stage I lung adenocarcinoma. The chain carries TRBV30 and TRBJ1-1; TRBD1 might be the D (5 bases). This chain's CDR3 is CAWTQRGDTEAFF. In DNA form, the CDR3 reads TGTGCCTGGACCCAACGGGGGGACACTGAAGCTTTCTTT.